This entry is about one T cell receptor beta chain. These data come from a study of blood T cell repertoires in COVID-19. The overall study: Samples of COVID-19 (acute and convalescent) were obtained from the United States, Italy and Spain. PBMCs, B-cell-depleted T cells, or T cells were the source of the cDNA or gDNA that made up the material.

Germline V gene sequence: CDR1 MGHRA, CDR2 YSYEKL. The CDR3 consists of 16 residues. Between the trimmed V and J ends, which lost 1 base and 2 bases, there was a span of 9 bases. Methods used by the authors: Quantification of nucleated cells was approximated via reference gene primer amplification. Profiling relied on immunoSEQ multiplex PCR, and the TCRdb table lists in-frame clones only, not all of them. V and J calls and clone size are given by that table; D and trimming were obtained from the DNA. The sample shows 120,000 to 150,000 clones, about 86% of them seen only once. The receptor's source is a woman between 45 and 65 years old with active or convalescent COVID-19. The chain joins TRBV4-1 to TRBJ2-6, with D uncertain. The sequencing sample was made of peripheral blood. CDR3 coding DNA: TGCGCCAGCAGCCAAGCATCGGTTGCTGGGGCCAACGTCCTGACTTTC. Protein product: CASSQASVAGANVLTF.